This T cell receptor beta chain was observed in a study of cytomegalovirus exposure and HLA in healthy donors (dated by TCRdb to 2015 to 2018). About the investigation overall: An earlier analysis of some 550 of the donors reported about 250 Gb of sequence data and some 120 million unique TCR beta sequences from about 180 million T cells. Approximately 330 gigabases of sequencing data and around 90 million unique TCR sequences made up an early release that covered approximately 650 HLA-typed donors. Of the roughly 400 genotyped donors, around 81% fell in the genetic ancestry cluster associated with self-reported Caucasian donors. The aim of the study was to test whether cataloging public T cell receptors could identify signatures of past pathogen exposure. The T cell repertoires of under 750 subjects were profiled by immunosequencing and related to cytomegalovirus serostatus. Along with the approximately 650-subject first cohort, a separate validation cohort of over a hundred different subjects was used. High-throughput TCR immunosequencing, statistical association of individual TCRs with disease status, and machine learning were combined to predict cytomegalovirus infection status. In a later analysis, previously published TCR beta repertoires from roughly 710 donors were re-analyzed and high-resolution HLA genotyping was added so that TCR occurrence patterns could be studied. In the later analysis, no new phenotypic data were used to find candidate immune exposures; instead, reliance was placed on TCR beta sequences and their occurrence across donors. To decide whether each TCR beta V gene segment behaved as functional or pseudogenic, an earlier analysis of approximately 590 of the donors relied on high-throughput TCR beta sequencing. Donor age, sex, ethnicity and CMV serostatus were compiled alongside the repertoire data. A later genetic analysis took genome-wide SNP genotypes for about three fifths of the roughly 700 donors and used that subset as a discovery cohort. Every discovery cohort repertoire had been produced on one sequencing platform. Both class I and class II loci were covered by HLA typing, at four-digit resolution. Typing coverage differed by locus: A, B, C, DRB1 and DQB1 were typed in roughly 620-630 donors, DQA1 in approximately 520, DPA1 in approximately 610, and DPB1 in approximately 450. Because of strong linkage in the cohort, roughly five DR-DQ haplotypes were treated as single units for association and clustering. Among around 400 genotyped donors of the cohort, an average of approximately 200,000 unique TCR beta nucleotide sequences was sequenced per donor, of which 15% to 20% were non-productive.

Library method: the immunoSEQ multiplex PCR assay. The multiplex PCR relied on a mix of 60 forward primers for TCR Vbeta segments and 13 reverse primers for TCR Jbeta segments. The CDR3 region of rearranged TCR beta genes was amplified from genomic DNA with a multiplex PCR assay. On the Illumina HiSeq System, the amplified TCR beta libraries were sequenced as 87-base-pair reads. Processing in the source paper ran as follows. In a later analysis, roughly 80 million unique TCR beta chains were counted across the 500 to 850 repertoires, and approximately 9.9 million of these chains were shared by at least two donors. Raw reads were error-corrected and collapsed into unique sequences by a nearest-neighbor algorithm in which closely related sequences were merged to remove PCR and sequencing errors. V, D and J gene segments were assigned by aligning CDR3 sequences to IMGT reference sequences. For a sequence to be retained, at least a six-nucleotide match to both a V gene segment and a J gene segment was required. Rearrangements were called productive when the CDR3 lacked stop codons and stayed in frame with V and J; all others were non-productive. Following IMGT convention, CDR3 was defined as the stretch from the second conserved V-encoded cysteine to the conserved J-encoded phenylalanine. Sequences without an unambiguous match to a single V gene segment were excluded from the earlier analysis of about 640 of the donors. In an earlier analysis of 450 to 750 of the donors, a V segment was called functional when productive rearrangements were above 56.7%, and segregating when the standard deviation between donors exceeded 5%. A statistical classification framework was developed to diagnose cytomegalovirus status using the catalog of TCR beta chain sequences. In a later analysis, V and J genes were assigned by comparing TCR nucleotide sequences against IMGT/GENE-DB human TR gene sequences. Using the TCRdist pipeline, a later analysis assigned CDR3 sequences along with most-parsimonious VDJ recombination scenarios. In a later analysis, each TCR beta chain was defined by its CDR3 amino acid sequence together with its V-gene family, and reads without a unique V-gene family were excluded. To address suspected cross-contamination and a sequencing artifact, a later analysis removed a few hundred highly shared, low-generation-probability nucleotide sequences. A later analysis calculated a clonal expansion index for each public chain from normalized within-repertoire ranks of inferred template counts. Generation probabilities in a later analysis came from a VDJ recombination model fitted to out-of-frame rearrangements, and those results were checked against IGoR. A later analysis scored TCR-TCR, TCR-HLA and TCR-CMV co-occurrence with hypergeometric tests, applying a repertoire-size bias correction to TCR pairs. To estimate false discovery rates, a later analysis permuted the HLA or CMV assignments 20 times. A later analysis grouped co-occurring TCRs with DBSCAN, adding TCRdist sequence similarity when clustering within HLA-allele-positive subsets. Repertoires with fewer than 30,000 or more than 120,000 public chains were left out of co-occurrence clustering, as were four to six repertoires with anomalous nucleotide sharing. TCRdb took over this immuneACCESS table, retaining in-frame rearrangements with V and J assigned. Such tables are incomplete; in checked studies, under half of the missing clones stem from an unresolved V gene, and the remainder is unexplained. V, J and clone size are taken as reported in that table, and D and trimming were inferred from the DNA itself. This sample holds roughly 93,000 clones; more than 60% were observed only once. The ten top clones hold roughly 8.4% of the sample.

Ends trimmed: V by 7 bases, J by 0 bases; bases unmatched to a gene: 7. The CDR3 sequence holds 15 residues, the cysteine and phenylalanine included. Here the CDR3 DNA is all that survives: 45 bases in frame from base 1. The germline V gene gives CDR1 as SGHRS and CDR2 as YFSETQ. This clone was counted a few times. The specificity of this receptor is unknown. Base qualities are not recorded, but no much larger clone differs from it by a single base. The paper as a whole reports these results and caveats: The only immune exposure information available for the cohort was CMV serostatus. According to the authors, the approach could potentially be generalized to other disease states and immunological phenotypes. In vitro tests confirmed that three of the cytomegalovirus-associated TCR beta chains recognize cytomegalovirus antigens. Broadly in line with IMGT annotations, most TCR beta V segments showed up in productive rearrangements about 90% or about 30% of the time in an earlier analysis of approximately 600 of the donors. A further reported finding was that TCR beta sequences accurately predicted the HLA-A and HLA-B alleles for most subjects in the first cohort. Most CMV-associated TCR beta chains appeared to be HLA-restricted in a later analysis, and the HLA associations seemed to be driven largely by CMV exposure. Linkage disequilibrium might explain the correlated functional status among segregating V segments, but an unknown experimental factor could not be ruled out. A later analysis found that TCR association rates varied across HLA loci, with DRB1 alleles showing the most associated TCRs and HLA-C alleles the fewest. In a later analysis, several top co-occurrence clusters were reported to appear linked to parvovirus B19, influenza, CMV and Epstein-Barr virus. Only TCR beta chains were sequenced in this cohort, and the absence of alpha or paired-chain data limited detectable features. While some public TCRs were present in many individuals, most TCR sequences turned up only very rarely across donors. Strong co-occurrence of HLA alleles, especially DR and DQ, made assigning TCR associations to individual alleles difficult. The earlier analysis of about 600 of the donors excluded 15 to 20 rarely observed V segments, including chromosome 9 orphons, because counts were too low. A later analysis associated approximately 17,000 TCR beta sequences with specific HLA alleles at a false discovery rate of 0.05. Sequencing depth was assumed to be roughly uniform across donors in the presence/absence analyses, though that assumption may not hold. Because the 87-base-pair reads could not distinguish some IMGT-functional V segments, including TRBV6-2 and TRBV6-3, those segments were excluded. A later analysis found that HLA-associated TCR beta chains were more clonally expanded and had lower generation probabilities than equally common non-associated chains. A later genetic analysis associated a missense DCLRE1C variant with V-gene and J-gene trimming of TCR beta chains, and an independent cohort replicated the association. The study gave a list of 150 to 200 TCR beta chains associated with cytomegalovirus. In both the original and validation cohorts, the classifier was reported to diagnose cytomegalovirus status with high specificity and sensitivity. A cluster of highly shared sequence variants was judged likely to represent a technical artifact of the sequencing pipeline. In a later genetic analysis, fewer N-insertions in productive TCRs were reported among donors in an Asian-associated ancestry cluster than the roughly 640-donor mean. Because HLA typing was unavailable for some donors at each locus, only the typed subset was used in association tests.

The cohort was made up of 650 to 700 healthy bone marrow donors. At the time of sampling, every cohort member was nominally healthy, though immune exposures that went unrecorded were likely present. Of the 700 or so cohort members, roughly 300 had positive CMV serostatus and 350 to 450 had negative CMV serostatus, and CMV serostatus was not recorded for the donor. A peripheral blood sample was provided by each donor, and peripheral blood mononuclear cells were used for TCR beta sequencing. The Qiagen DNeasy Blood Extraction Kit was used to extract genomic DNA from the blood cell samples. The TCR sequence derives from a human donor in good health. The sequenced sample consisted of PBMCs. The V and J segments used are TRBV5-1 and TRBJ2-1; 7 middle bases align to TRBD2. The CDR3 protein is CASGPSGSSYNEQFF. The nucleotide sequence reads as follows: TGCGCCAGCGGCCCTAGCGGAAGCTCCTACAATGAGCAGTTCTTC.